This entry is about one TCR beta chain. Other nucleotide sequences in the sample specify the same CDR3. Using immunoSEQ multiplex PCR, the repertoire was profiled, and TCRdb retains in-frame clones only, with some absent. The table lists some 130,000 clones, over 80% of them singletons, with under 20% in the top ten. V dropped 6 bases and J dropped 7; count of bases not matched to a gene: 3. The CDR3 covers 12 residues. The data derive from a study of blood T cell repertoires in COVID-19. Donors were grouped by their self-reported clinical history. Donors in Cohort 3 counted as recovered after two negative PCRs, clearance, or symptom resolution.

The receptor was isolated from a man aged 30-40 years who had recovered from COVID-19. The sequenced sample was PBMCs or T cells enriched from blood (not recorded which). This chain joins TRBV12-3 or TRBV12-4 and TRBJ2-1; TRBD1 matches at 7 bases. In DNA, the CDR3 is TGTGCCAGCAGCCAACAGGGGAATGAGCAGTTCTTC. It codes for CASSQQGNEQFF.